A single sample is the source of the 24 T cell receptor beta chains below, sequenced in a study of CD8 T cells in Susac syndrome. Random hexamers primed reverse transcription of roughly 0.5 to 1 ug RNA. TCRdb reprocessed the immunoSEQ multiplex PCR reads via MiXCR and lists one record per CDR3 protein. The sample yields more than 95,000 distinct CDR3 sequences, 85% to 95% seen once. Sequencing input: CD4+ T cells from PBMCs. These receptors came from a human donor with multiple sclerosis.

The chain links TRBV2 to TRBJ2-6; perhaps D is TRBD1 or TRBD2 (5 bases each). The ends were cut back, 3 bases at V and 2 bases at J, with 11 bases in the middle. The CDR3 totals 16 residues. Germline values: CDR1 SNHLY, CDR2 FYNNEI. CDR3 in DNA: TGTGCCAGCAGTGACACCGGGGCCGCTGGGGCCAACGTCCTGACTTTC. It is translated as CASSDTGAAGANVLTF.

V is TRBV3-1 and J is TRBJ1-1; D might be TRBD1 (6 bases). Trimming stripped 7 bases from V and 4 bases from J, with 19 bases between. Per germline, CDR1 LGHDT and CDR2 YNNKEL (reference sequence). There are 15 residues in the CDR3. This chain's CDR3 is CASKVRGVKGTEAFF. The CDR3 DNA reads TGTGCCAGCAAGGTCAGGGGTGTTAAGGGCACTGAAGCTTTCTTT.

This chain's CDR3 is CASSQGSVFEAFF. The CDR3 DNA reads TGTGCCAGCAGCCAAGGTTCCGTCTTTGAAGCTTTCTTT. The rearrangement uses TRBV4-2 and TRBJ1-1; D is undetermined. The CDR3 runs to 13 residues. Trimming removed 1 base at V and 7 bases at J, with 10 bases between. Germline CDR1 LGHNA, CDR2 YNFKEQ.

The chain uses TRBV4-2 and TRBJ2-5, with unresolved D. Deletions cut 3 bases from V and 5 bases from J, with 10 bases between. Germline assignment: CDR1 LGHNA and CDR2 YNFKEQ. The CDR3 extends over 13 amino acids. CDR3 DNA sequence: TGTGCCAGCAGCCAGGTTCTGAGGGAGACCCAGTACTTC. Amino acid sequence: CASSQVLRETQYF.

The rearrangement links TRBV6-6 to TRBJ1-2, with a weak D call TRBD1 (5 bases). The CDR3 extends over 15 amino acids. CDR1 is MNHNY and CDR2 is SVGAGI in the germline V gene (reference sequence). V was trimmed by 2 bases and J by 6 bases, leaving 16 bases between them. The CDR3 sequence: CASSYSGTSMDGYTF. The CDR3 nucleotides are TGTGCCAGCAGTTACAGCGGGACCTCCATGGATGGCTACACCTTC.

This clonotype showed up just a few times. The V call is TRBV5-1, the J call TRBJ2-7, with D unclear. In germline, CDR1 is SGHRS, CDR2 YFSETQ. CDR3 length: 12 amino acids. Trimming took 0 bases from V and 3 from J, leaving 4 bases between them. Here the CDR3 reads CASSLGYYEQYF. In nucleotides, the CDR3 is TGCGCCAGCAGCTTGGGTTACTACGAGCAGTACTTC.

The V and J genes are TRBV5-4 and TRBJ2-3, with 8 nucleotides matching TRBD1. Germline-derived CDR1 and CDR2 are SGHNT and YYREEE (reference sequence). V gave up 6 bases and J gave up 4 bases; unmatched junction bases: 7. This CDR3 comprises 14 residues. DNA for the CDR3: TGTGCCAGCATTGACAGGGGCGGTTCAGATACGCAGTATTTT. As protein: CASIDRGGSDTQYF.

The chain links TRBV30 to TRBJ1-2, with D unclear. CDR3 length: 11 amino acids. The V gene's germline CDR1 is GTSNPN and CDR2 SVGIG (reference sequence). V was clipped by 4 bases and J by 1 base, with 4 bases between them. CDR3: CAWTHNYGYTF. The CDR3 DNA reads as TGTGCCTGGACGCATAACTATGGCTACACCTTC. Complete variable domain (other parts from reference TRBV30 and TRBJ1-2): SQTIHQWPATLVQPVGSPLSLECTVEGTSNPNLYWYRQAAGRGLQLLFYSVGIGQISSEVPQNLSASRPQDRQFILSSKKLLLSDSGFYLCAWTHNYGYTFGSGTRLTVV.

The chain couples TRBV12-3 or TRBV12-4 to TRBJ1-5, with no clear D. The CDR3 runs to 14 residues. Trimming removed 6 bases at V and 3 bases at J, with 12 bases between. This chain's CDR3 is CASSLTEPNQPQHF. The CDR3 nucleotides read TGTGCCAGCAGCCTTACAGAACCCAATCAGCCCCAGCATTTT.

This clonotype was counted a few times. This chain joins TRBV7-9 and TRBJ2-7; 10 bases are a match to TRBD1. This CDR3 contains 14 residues. After removal of 3 bases from V and 6 bases from J, the junction contained 5 bases not matched to a gene. Looked up from germline, CDR1 is SEHNR and CDR2 is FQNEAQ (reference sequence). Written as DNA, the CDR3 is TGTGCCAGCAGCTTGGGGACAGGGGCGGTCGAGCAGTACTTC. Its translation: CASSLGTGAVEQYF.

The rearrangement links TRBV29-1 to TRBJ2-6; D tentatively reads TRBD1 or TRBD2 (5 bases each). The CDR3 sequence is 16 residues long. V was shortened by 7 bases and J by 0 bases, with 16 bases between the two germline ends. Per the germline V gene, CDR1 is SQVTM and CDR2 is ANQGSEA. DNA for the CDR3: TGCAGCGCTCCGGGACGGTTAAGCTCTGGGGCCAACGTCCTGACTTTC. It is translated as CSAPGRLSSGANVLTF.

The gene calls are TRBV19 and TRBJ1-1, with a tentative D call TRBD1 (6 bases). The length of the CDR3 is 14 residues. Germline V gene data show CDR1 as LNHDA and CDR2 as SQIVND (reference sequence). Trimming shortened V by 3 bases and J by 3 bases, and 11 bases separated the two germline ends. This CDR3 is CASSIPSGDTEAFF. CDR3 DNA sequence: TGTGCCAGTAGTATCCCGTCAGGGGACACTGAAGCTTTCTTT.

This clonotype has only one observation. The chain employs TRBV15 and TRBJ2-7; 7 positions match TRBD2. Germline CDR1 reads LNHNV; CDR2 reads YYDKDF (reference sequence). V trimming: 1 base; J trimming: 4 bases; junction bases outside the gene matches: 7. The CDR3 contains 15 residues. The CDR3 region has the DNA TGTGCCACCAGCAGAGGCAGTGGGAGGGCGTACGAGCAGTACTTC. Protein product: CATSRGSGRAYEQYF.

The chain uses TRBV2 and TRBJ2-5; D gene uncertain. The V end lost 11 bases, the J end lost 7 bases, and 26 bases lay between the germline ends. CDR1 is SNHLY, CDR2 FYNNEI, per germline. This CDR3 region has 15 residues. The CDR3 reads CAGKPGRSSSGTQYF. The CDR3 coding sequence is TGTGCCGGAAAACCGGGTCGGTCGTCCTCCGGGACCCAGTACTTC.

The chain uses TRBV29-1 and TRBJ1-5; D remains unclear. CDR1 and CDR2 (germline): SQVTM, ANQGSEA. Trimming removed 4 bases at V and 6 bases at J, with 13 bases between. The CDR3 covers 13 residues. DNA for the CDR3: TGCAGCGTTGTGGATCAAACGGGTCAGCCCCAGCATTTT. It encodes CSVVDQTGQPQHF.

The chain joins TRBV12-3 or TRBV12-4 to TRBJ1-1, with D hard to call. This CDR3 is built from 15 residues. V gave up 5 bases and J gave up 0 bases, with 13 bases separating them. Written as DNA, the CDR3 is TGTGCCAGCAGTCCCCATTCAGGTTTGAACACTGAAGCTTTCTTT. Its translation is CASSPHSGLNTEAFF.

The chain joins TRBV5-1 to TRBJ2-7, with D perhaps TRBD2 (6 bases). V was shortened by 4 bases and J by 6 bases, with 14 bases between the two germline ends. The germline CDR1 and CDR2 sequences are SGHRS and YFSETQ. The CDR3 is 13 residues long. The CDR3 protein is CASSPLSTSEQYF. The CDR3 bases are TGCGCCAGCAGCCCTCTCTCGACTAGCGAGCAGTACTTC.

This chain joins TRBV5-1 and TRBJ1-3; TRBD1 matches 8 bases. Losses at the gene ends were 2 bases for V and 0 bases for J; bases not matched to a gene: 7. The CDR3 is made up of 17 amino acids. From germline, CDR1 is SGHRS and CDR2 YFSETQ. CDR3 region: CASSFETGGSSGNTIYF. Written as DNA, the CDR3 is TGCGCCAGCAGCTTCGAAACAGGGGGAAGCTCTGGAAACACCATATATTTT.

This chain joins TRBV29-1 and TRBJ2-3, with D perhaps being TRBD1 or TRBD2 (7 bases each). This CDR3 region has 13 residues. Trimming removed 5 bases at V and 6 bases at J, with 15 bases between. Germline V gives CDR1 SQVTM, CDR2 ANQGSEA. The CDR3 reads CSVRVQGGDTQYF. Written as DNA, the CDR3 is TGCAGCGTTCGAGTTCAGGGGGGGGATACGCAGTATTTT.

The chain has TRBV19 and TRBJ2-2; D might be TRBD1 (6 bases). CDR3 length: 14 amino acids. The germline CDR1 and CDR2 sequences are LNHDA and SQIVND (reference sequence). V lost 7 bases to trimming and J lost 7 bases, with 16 bases between them. CDR3 sequence (DNA): TGTGCCAGTAAGCCCCGACAGGTTTACGGGGAGCTGTTTTTT. Residues: CASKPRQVYGELFF.

J is TRBJ2-6 and V is TRBV7-6; possibly TRBD2 for D (6 bases). Deletions cut 3 bases from V and 1 base from J, with 10 bases between. Germline V CDR1 and CDR2: SGHVS, FNYEAQ. CDR3 size: 16 residues. The DNA of the CDR3 is TGTGCCAGCAGCTTCGTAGGAGGGTCTGGGGCCAACGTCCTGACTTTC. Protein product: CASSFVGGSGANVLTF.

This chain uses TRBV6-5 with TRBJ1-4; D is unclear. Trimming stripped 6 bases from V and 8 bases from J, with 16 bases between. This CDR3 has 14 amino acids. Per germline, CDR1 MNHEY and CDR2 SVGAGI. CDR3 DNA: TGTGCCAGCAGCTACAGCTACCCTACAGAAAAACTGTTTTTT. Protein product: CASSYSYPTEKLFF.

This clonotype was observed a few times. This chain uses TRBV6-5 with TRBJ1-2; D unresolved. Germline V CDR1 and CDR2: MNHEY, SVGAGI. The germline V and J ends were trimmed by 3 bases and 6 bases, with 11 bases remaining between them. CDR3 length: 13 amino acids. The chain's CDR3 is CASSYHDTDGYTF. The CDR3 DNA follows: TGTGCCAGCAGTTATCACGACACAGATGGCTACACCTTC.

The rearrangement uses TRBV3-1 and TRBJ2-7; 9 bases are shared with TRBD1. The V gene end was trimmed by 4 bases and the J gene end by 2 bases; junction bases not matched to a gene: 6. Per germline, CDR1 LGHDT and CDR2 YNNKEL (reference sequence). The CDR3 is made up of 15 amino acids. The CDR3 DNA reads TGTGCCAGCAGCCGCCTCGGGACAGGGACCTACGAGCAGTACTTC. This sequence encodes CASSRLGTGTYEQYF.